This is a list of T cell receptor beta chains from one sample in a study of cytomegalovirus exposure and HLA in healthy donors. Assay used: immunoSEQ multiplex PCR; TCRdb lists only in-frame clones, some missing. The sample contains more than 95,000 clones, less than 90% of which appear only once. Sequences were obtained from PBMCs. The receptors shown here come from a young man in good health and CMV-seropositive. Both conserved end residues are part of each CDR3. Fields, in order: D gene, J gene, clone size, V gene, CDR3 protein, CDR3 DNA. D genes are given only for firm matches. Rows may omit the clone size; those that give it use once, few, many or a size class.

TRBD1 | TRBJ2-3 | . | TRBV27 | CASSPPGQGGGKQYF | TGTGCCAGCAGCCCCCCGGGACAGGGGGGCGGGAAGCAGTATTTT
. | TRBJ1-6 | . | TRBV21-1 | CAIRTGTNSPLHF | TGTGCCATTCGGACAGGGACGAATTCACCCCTCCACTTT
. | TRBJ1-5 | once | TRBV7-8 | CASSLFQARDNQPQHF | TGTGCCAGCAGCTTATTTCAGGCGAGGGACAATCAGCCCCAGCATTTT
. | TRBJ2-7 | . | TRBV14 | CASRVGGGIEQYF | TGTGCCAGCAGAGTGGGAGGGGGAATCGAGCAGTACTTC
. | TRBJ1-4 | . | TRBV7-9 | CASLEGLGEKLFF | TGTGCCAGCCTAGAGGGCTTGGGTGAAAAACTGTTTTTT
TRBD1 | TRBJ1-1 | . | TRBV7-9 | CASSNEQGGNTEAFF | TGTGCCAGCAGCAATGAACAGGGGGGGAACACTGAAGCTTTCTTT
TRBD1 | TRBJ1-5 | . | TRBV30 | CAWSGGTVYSNQPQHF | TGTGCCTGGAGTGGCGGGACAGTCTATAGCAATCAGCCCCAGCATTTT
. | TRBJ2-7 | . | TRBV6-5 | CASSYSGLPYEQYF | TGTGCCAGCAGTTACTCTGGACTACCCTACGAGCAGTACTTC
TRBD1 | TRBJ2-7 | . | TRBV9 | CASSVGDRAYEQYF | TGTGCCAGCAGCGTAGGAGACAGGGCCTACGAGCAGTACTTC
TRBD2 | TRBJ2-3 | . | TRBV29-1 | CSVQRTSGSTDTQYF | TGCAGCGTCCAAAGGACTAGCGGGAGCACAGATACGCAGTATTTT
TRBD2 | TRBJ2-7 | . | TRBV13 | CASSWGTSGVYEQYF | TGTGCCAGCAGCTGGGGGACTAGCGGGGTCTACGAGCAGTACTTC
. | TRBJ1-6 | . | TRBV6-6 | CASSYSGSYNSPLHF | TGTGCCAGCAGTTATAGTGGTTCCTATAATTCACCCCTCCACTTT
. | TRBJ2-1 | . | TRBV6-5 | CASGTPGGNEQFF | TGTGCCAGCGGGACACCAGGGGGGAATGAGCAGTTCTTC
. | TRBJ1-5 | few | TRBV7-2 | CASSRGFGQPQHF | TGTGCCAGCAGCCGGGGGTTCGGGCAGCCCCAGCATTTT
. | TRBJ1-1 | . | TRBV29-1 | CSVVWGGIEAFF | TGCAGCGTGGTCTGGGGGGGGATTGAAGCTTTCTTT
. | TRBJ1-5 | . | TRBV29-1 | CSVVEGRENQPQHF | TGCAGCGTGGTTGAGGGGCGGGAGAATCAGCCCCAGCATTTT